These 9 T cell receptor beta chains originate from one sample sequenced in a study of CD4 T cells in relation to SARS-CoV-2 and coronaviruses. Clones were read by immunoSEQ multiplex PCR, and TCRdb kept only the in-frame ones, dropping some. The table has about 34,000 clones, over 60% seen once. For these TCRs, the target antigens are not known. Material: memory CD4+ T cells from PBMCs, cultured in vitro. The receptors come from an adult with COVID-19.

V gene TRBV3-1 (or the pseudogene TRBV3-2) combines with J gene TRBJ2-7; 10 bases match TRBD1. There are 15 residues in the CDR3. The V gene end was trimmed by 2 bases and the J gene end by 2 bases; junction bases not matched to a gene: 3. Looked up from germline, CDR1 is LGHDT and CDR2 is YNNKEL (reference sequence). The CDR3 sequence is CASSQRDRGPYEQYF. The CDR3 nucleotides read TGTGCCAGCAGCCAAAGGGACAGGGGTCCCTACGAGCAGTACTTC.

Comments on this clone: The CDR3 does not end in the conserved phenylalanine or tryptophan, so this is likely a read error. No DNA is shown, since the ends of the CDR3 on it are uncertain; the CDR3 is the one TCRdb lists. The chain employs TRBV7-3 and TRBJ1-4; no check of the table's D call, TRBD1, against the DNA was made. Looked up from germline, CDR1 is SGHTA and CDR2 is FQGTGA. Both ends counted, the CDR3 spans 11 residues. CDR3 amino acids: CASSSKGALGL.

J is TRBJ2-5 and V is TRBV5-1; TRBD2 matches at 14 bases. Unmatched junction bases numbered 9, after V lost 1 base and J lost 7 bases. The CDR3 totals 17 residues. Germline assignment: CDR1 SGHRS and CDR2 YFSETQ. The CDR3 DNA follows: TGCGCCAGCAGCTTGCGGCCTGGGACTAGCGGGAGCGGGACCCAGTACTTC. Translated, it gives CASSLRPGTSGSGTQYF.

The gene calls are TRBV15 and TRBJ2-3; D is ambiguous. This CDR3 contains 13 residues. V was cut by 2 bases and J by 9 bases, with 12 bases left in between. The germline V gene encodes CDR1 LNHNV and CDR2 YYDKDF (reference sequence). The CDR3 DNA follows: TGTGCCACCAGCAGAAGGCCCCCAGGAACGCAGTATTTT. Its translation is CATSRRPPGTQYF.

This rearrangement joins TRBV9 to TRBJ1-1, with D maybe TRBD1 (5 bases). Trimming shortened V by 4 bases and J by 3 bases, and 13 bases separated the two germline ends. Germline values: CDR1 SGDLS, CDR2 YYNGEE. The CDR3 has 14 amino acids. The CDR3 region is CASSLEWGDTEAFF. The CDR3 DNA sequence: TGTGCCAGCAGCCTGGAATGGGGGGACACTGAAGCTTTCTTT.

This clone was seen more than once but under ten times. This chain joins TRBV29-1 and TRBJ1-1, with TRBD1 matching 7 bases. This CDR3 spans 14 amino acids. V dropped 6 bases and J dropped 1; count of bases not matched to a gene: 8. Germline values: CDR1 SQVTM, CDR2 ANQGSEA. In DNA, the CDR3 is TGCAGCGTGCTTTCCGGGACAGCGAACACTGAAGCTTTCTTT. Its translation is CSVLSGTANTEAFF.

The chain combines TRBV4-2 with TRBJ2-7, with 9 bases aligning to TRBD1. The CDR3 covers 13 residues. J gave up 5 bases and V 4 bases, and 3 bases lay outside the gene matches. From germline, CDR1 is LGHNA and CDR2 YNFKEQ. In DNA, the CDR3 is TGTGCCAGCAGCCCGAGGACAGGGGACGAGCAGTACTTC. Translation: CASSPRTGDEQYF.

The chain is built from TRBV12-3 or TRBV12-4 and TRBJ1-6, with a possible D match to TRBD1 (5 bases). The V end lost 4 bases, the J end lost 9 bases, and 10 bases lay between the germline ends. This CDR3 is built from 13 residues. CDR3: CASSSWGSSPLHF. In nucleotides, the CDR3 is TGTGCCAGCAGTTCTTGGGGGTCTTCACCCCTCCACTTT.

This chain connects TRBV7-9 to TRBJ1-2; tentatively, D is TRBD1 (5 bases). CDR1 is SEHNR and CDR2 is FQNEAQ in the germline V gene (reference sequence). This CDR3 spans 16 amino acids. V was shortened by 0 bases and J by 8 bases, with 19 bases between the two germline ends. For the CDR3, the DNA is TGTGCCAGCAGCTTAGCGTACGTTCAGGGAAGGAGGGGCTACACCTTC. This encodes CASSLAYVQGRRGYTF.